One and the same sample provided the 6 T cell receptor beta chains below, sequenced in a study of T cells in Graves' hyperthyroidism and ophthalmopathy. Amplification of TCR beta CDR3 regions was performed using RNA transcripts as template. First-round RT-PCR of the TCR CDR3 relied on the HTBI primer set. TCRdb reanalysed the multiplex PCR reads using MiXCR and keeps one entry per CDR3 protein. This sample carries about 600,000 distinct CDR3 sequences, 11% to 15% of them seen once, and the ten largest clones take 6.5% to 9%. The sequenced sample consisted of blood. The source is a woman aged 18-30 years with Graves' ophthalmopathy.

This clonotype was detected ten times or more. V gene TRBV2 combines with J gene TRBJ2-3, with 7 bases aligning to TRBD2. Germline V gene sequence: CDR1 SNHLY, CDR2 FYNNEI. The CDR3 is made up of 14 amino acids. With V trimmed by 7 bases and J by 2 bases, 6 bases remained unmatched. Here the CDR3 DNA reads TGTGCCAGCATCAAGCGGGACTACACAGATACGCAGTATTTT. Translation gives CASIKRDYTDTQYF.

This clonotype was observed at least ten times. This chain joins TRBV12-5 and TRBJ2-2; 13 bases are shared with TRBD2. This CDR3 comprises 22 residues. After removal of 0 bases from V and 2 bases from J, the junction contained 15 bases not matched to a gene. CDR1 is LGHNT and CDR2 is FRNRAP in the germline V gene. The CDR3 region is CASGLVPGGRLAGGPNTGELFF. Written as DNA, the CDR3 is TGTGCTAGTGGTTTGGTACCGGGGGGGAGACTAGCGGGAGGCCCAAACACCGGGGAGCTGTTTTTT.

Turning to this clonotype: The CDR3 end shows no conserved phenylalanine or tryptophan, and so a read error is likely. The chain recombines TRBV28 with TRBJ2-7; D is possibly TRBD1 or TRBD2 (5 bases each). The V gene lost 6 bases and the J gene lost 3 bases, with 15 bases spanning the gap. This CDR3 has 14 residues. Germline loops: CDR1 MDHEN, CDR2 SYDVKM. This chain's CDR3 is CASSLPGPNYEQYL. The CDR3 nucleotides read TGTGCCAGCAGCTTGCCGGGACCAAACTACGAGCAGTACCTC.

The chain carries TRBV12-3 or TRBV12-4 and TRBJ2-4, with 7 positions matching TRBD1. The CDR3 loop spans 15 amino acids. After removal of 6 bases from V and 7 bases from J, the junction contained 12 bases not matched to a gene. CDR3 sequence: CASSFQGVQVNIQYF. CDR3 DNA: TGTGCCAGCAGCTTCCAGGGGGTACAGGTTAACATTCAGTACTTC.

This clonotype has ten or more counts. The chain joins TRBV6-5 to TRBJ2-7; 8 positions agree with TRBD1. V shed 0 bases, J shed 2 bases, and the junction held 6 bases outside the gene matches. CDR1 is MNHEY, CDR2 SVGAGI, per germline. This CDR3 spans 16 amino acids. The CDR3, as DNA: TGTGCCAGCAGTTACTCGAACAGGGGGTTCGCCTACGAGCAGTACTTC. This gives the protein CASSYSNRGFAYEQYF.

A few counts support this clonotype. The chain carries TRBV27 and TRBJ2-7; 9 bases line up with TRBD2. Germline assignment: CDR1 MNHEY and CDR2 SMNVEV (reference sequence). V shed 3 bases, J shed 2 bases, and the junction held 5 bases outside the gene matches. This CDR3 is built from 15 residues. CDR3 nucleotide sequence: TGTGCCAGCAGTTTTGGTAGCGGGGGAACCTACGAGCAGTACTTC. Protein sequence: CASSFGSGGTYEQYF.